This TCR beta chain was documented in a study of identical twins. In this sample, this clonotype turned up many times. Via MiXCR, TCRdb re-called the 5' RACE reads, giving one row per CDR3 protein. In the table there are fewer than 900,000 distinct CDR3 sequences, 21% of which are singletons. Germline CDR1 MNHEY, CDR2 SMNVEV (reference sequence). The CDR3 sequence is 13 residues long. The V segment lost 6 bases and the J segment 1 base; nucleotides outside the gene matches: 3. These sequences were also reported in another study, on T cells expressing NK-cell markers. That publication notes: TCR beta repertoires came from sorted CD3+CD56+NKG2C+, CD3+CD56+NKG2C- and CD3+CD56-NKG2C+ T cells. One of eight sequenced donors was HCMV-seronegative; the other seven were seropositive. A few donors' CD3+CD56-NKG2C+ cells were dominated by the same clonotypes.

This chain links TRBV27 with TRBJ2-7, with TRBD1 matching over 7 bases. The sequencing input was PBMCs. The clonotype comes from a woman younger than 35 in good health. This chain's CDR3 is CASRGQRSYEQYF. Here the CDR3 DNA reads TGTGCCAGCAGGGGACAGCGGTCCTACGAGCAGTACTTC.